Below are 27 T cell receptor beta chains sequenced from a single sample in a study of siplizumab effects on memory and regulatory T cells. Sequenced by immunoSEQ multiplex PCR; TCRdb stores in-frame clones only, minus some. This sample has approximately 120,000 clones; 93% occur once, and the top ten carry over 0.15%. The source material was non-Treg CD4+ T cells sorted from blood. The source of these receptors is a human donor in good health.

With respect to this clone: One junction end does not reproduce the germline sequence, and a read error may be involved. The rearrangement links TRBV23-1 to TRBJ1-3; 7 positions match TRBD1. TRBV23-1 is filed as an ORF, its function uncertain. This CDR3 has 18 amino acids. The chain's CDR3 is CASNQSDRARLPGNTIYF. The CDR3 nucleotides are TGCGCCAGCAATCAATCAGACAGGGCTCGCCTCCCAGGAAACACCATATATTTT.

This chain joins TRBV7-6 and TRBJ2-1, with 10 bases that match TRBD2. V shed 5 bases, J shed 8 bases, and the junction held 12 bases outside the gene matches. This CDR3 comprises 16 residues. Germline V gene data show CDR1 as SGHVS and CDR2 as FNYEAQ. Here the CDR3 DNA reads TGTGCCAGCAGCCTCATGAGCGGGGGGGCCGGTGATGAGCAGTTCTTC. Amino acid sequence: CASSLMSGGAGDEQFF.

The sample holds one count of this clone. V gene TRBV5-1 combines with J gene TRBJ1-2; maybe TRBD1 (6 bases). The CDR3 loop spans 14 amino acids. Germline loops: CDR1 SGHRS, CDR2 YFSETQ. Trimming shortened V by 5 bases and J by 7 bases, and 18 bases separated the two germline ends. The CDR3 bases are TGCGCCAGCAGTTCCCTGGGGCAGGACAGTGGCTACACCTTC. The encoded protein is CASSSLGQDSGYTF.

This clone came up once. The CDR3 bases are TGTGCCAGCAGCTGGGACAGGCGTAACTATGGCTACACCTTC. It is translated as CASSWDRRNYGYTF. This chain connects TRBV5-6 to TRBJ1-2, with 8 positions matching TRBD1. With V trimmed by 3 bases and J by 1 base, 2 bases remained unmatched. This CDR3 region has 14 residues. The germline CDR1 and CDR2 sequences are SGHDT and YYEEEE.

This clone came up once. The gene calls are TRBV5-1 and TRBJ1-5, with TRBD1 as a possible D gene (6 bases). The CDR3 totals 14 residues. Trimming removed 0 bases from V and 4 bases from J, with 8 bases in between. Looked up from germline, CDR1 is SGHRS and CDR2 is YFSETQ. The CDR3 protein is CASSLGQVNQPQHF. In nucleotides, the CDR3 is TGCGCCAGCAGCTTGGGACAGGTAAATCAGCCCCAGCATTTT.

There are a few counts of this clone. The V call is TRBV2, the J call TRBJ2-7, with a possible D match to TRBD2 (6 bases). Germline V gene sequence: CDR1 SNHLY, CDR2 FYNNEI. This CDR3 comprises 13 residues. The V and J ends lost 4 bases and 2 bases respectively, with 9 bases between them. CDR3 nucleotides: TGTGCCAGCAGTGTGGGAGGAACCTACGAGCAGTACTTC. This gives the protein CASSVGGTYEQYF. Supplemented by reference TRBV2 and TRBJ2-7, the full variable domain reads EPEVTQTPSHQVTQMGQEVILRCVPISNHLYFYWYRQILGQKVEFLVSFYNNEISEKSEIFDDQFSVERPDGSNFTLKIRSTKLEDSAMYFCASSVGGTYEQYFGPGTRLTVT.

This clone was detected only once. This rearrangement joins TRBV6-5 to TRBJ1-1; 9 bases match TRBD1. Germline CDR1 is MNHEY and CDR2 is SVGAGI. J was trimmed by 4 bases and V by 2 bases; bases with no gene match: 5. The CDR3 length is 15 residues. CDR3 residues: CASSYRGQGLTEAFF. CDR3 nucleotides: TGTGCCAGCAGTTACAGGGGACAGGGTCTCACTGAAGCTTTCTTT.

V gene TRBV4-1 combines with J gene TRBJ1-2; no clear D. Deletions cut 3 bases from V and 4 bases from J, with 12 bases between. This CDR3 is 14 amino acids long. The germline CDR1 and CDR2 sequences are MGHRA and YSYEKL. The chain's CDR3 is CASSHLGGVYGYTF. The CDR3 nucleotides read TGCGCCAGCAGCCATTTGGGCGGTGTCTATGGCTACACCTTC.

The chain is built from TRBV4-2 and TRBJ2-1, with 7 bases matching TRBD1. Germline CDR1 is LGHNA and CDR2 is YNFKEQ. V gave up 7 bases and J gave up 8 bases; unmatched junction bases: 2. This CDR3 has 11 residues. This chain's CDR3 is CASNQGDEQFF. In DNA, the CDR3 is TGTGCCAGCAACCAGGGGGATGAGCAGTTCTTC.

As DNA, the CDR3 is TGTGCCACCAGCAGGGGTGGCGGGACATACCAAGAGACCCAGTACTTC. Amino acid sequence: CATSRGGGTYQETQYF. V and J are TRBV15 and TRBJ2-5; perhaps D is TRBD1 or TRBD2 (6 bases each). V lost 3 bases, J lost 0 bases, and 14 bases lay in between. The CDR3 extends over 16 amino acids. The germline V gene encodes CDR1 LNHNV and CDR2 YYDKDF (reference sequence).

V gene TRBV7-3 combines with J gene TRBJ2-6, with D perhaps assigned TRBD1 or TRBD2 (6 bases each). In germline, CDR1 is SGHTA, CDR2 FQGTGA. CDR3 length: 16 amino acids. V was cut by 5 bases and J by 2 bases, with 13 bases left in between. The CDR3 loop is CASSPTGAAGANVLTF. CDR3 nucleotides: TGTGCCAGCAGCCCGACGGGGGCAGCTGGGGCCAACGTCCTGACTTTC.

The chain recombines TRBV28 with TRBJ2-7; weak D call: TRBD2 (5 bases). Trimming left V 5 bases short and J 2 bases short, with 10 bases between. Looked up from germline, CDR1 is MDHEN and CDR2 is SYDVKM. The CDR3 extends over 13 amino acids. CDR3 residues: CASSPGLTYEQYF. CDR3 coding DNA: TGTGCCAGCAGTCCCGGACTTACCTACGAGCAGTACTTC.

V and J are TRBV7-3 and TRBJ2-5, with D unresolved. This CDR3 contains 11 residues. V gave up 5 bases and J gave up 1 base, with 2 bases separating them. In germline, CDR1 is SGHTA, CDR2 FQGTGA. CDR3 sequence: CASSAQETQYF. The CDR3 nucleotides read TGTGCCAGCAGCGCCCAAGAGACCCAGTACTTC.

The chain has TRBV4-2 and TRBJ2-7, with a weak D call TRBD2 (7 bases). V lost 4 bases, J lost 3 bases, and 16 bases lay in between. From germline, CDR1 is LGHNA and CDR2 YNFKEQ. The CDR3 length is 15 residues. CDR3 protein: CASSRGGEAGYEQYF. DNA for the CDR3: TGTGCCAGCAGCCGAGGGGGGGAAGCGGGCTACGAGCAGTACTTC.

The V gene is TRBV27, the J gene TRBJ2-7, with TRBD2 matching 14 bases. The CDR3 spans 15 residues. Trimming at V came to 5 bases and at J to 5 bases, leaving 5 bases not matched to a gene. Germline V gene data show CDR1 as MNHEY and CDR2 as SMNVEV (reference sequence). The CDR3 bases are TGTGCCAGCAGTGCCCGACTAGCGGGGGGGCACGAGCAGTACTTC. This sequence encodes CASSARLAGGHEQYF.

CDR3 DNA: TGTGCCAGCAGCTTAGCGGGGGGGTCGAGGGTCAAGCAGTACTTC. Protein sequence: CASSLAGGSRVKQYF. The rearrangement links TRBV7-2 to TRBJ2-7; 7 nucleotides align to TRBD2. Per germline, CDR1 SGHTA and CDR2 FQGNSA. There are 15 residues in the CDR3. Losses at the gene ends were 0 bases for V and 8 bases for J; bases not matched to a gene: 10.

The CDR3 loop is CASSGTGNYGYTF. Written as DNA, the CDR3 is TGTGCCAGCAGTGGGACAGGGAACTATGGCTACACCTTC. This chain connects TRBV25-1 to TRBJ1-2, with 8 nucleotides matching TRBD1. Germline CDR1 and CDR2: MGHDK and SYGVNS. The CDR3 totals 13 residues. J was trimmed by 2 bases and V by 4 bases; bases with no gene match: 0.

A single count supports this clone. One end of the junction is discordant with germline, which a read error may explain. The chain has TRBV6-5 and TRBJ2-7; tentative D call: TRBD2 (7 bases). The CDR3 totals 11 residues. Germline values: CDR1 MNHEY, CDR2 SVGAGI. The CDR3 coding sequence is TGTGCCAGCAGTTTCAACGGGGGGCTCAACTTC. Encoded protein: CASSFNGGLNF.

The J gene is TRBJ1-6, the V gene TRBV19; 9 bases agree with TRBD1. The V segment lost 8 bases and the J segment 0 bases; nucleotides outside the gene matches: 5. From germline, CDR1 is LNHDA and CDR2 SQIVND (reference sequence). The CDR3 runs to 16 residues. The CDR3 DNA follows: TGTGCCAGTCACAGGGGGCTCAGCTCCTATAATTCACCCCTCCACTTT. This translates into CASHRGLSSYNSPLHF.

About this clone itself: At one of its ends the junction is not consistent with the germline gene, which may arise from a read error. The chain uses TRBV5-6 and TRBJ2-7; 7 bases align to TRBD2. CDR3 size: 15 residues. The germline V gene encodes CDR1 SGHDT and CDR2 YYEEEE. The CDR3 sequence is CASSLGGGGSSEQYF. The CDR3 DNA reads TGTGCCAGCAGCTTGGGGGGCGGGGGATCCTCCGAGCAGTACTTC.

V is TRBV21-1 and J is TRBJ2-5; TRBD1 was called by the table and not checked on the DNA. TRBV21-1 is a pseudogene locus. The CDR3 totals 17 residues. CDR3 protein: CASSKARTGTSQETQYF. The CDR3 nucleotides are TGTGCCAGCAGCAAAGCGAGGACAGGGACTTCCCAAGAGACCCAGTACTTC.

Only one count was recorded for this clone. The chain links TRBV7-9 to TRBJ1-2; 10 positions match TRBD1. Germline values: CDR1 SEHNR, CDR2 FQNEAQ (reference sequence). The CDR3 loop spans 14 amino acids. With V trimmed by 4 bases and J by 8 bases, 7 bases remained unmatched. The CDR3 sequence is CASSSRDRGKGYTF. The CDR3 nucleotides are TGTGCCAGCAGCTCCCGGGACAGGGGAAAGGGCTACACCTTC.

The V gene is TRBV5-4, the J gene TRBJ2-2; 9 bases are shared with TRBD1. Germline CDR1 is SGHNT and CDR2 is YYREEE (reference sequence). Trimming removed 3 bases from V and 4 bases from J; junction bases left unmatched: 7. There are 16 residues in the CDR3. The DNA for the CDR3 is TGTGCCAGCAGCTACCTGGACAGGGGTGGCACCGGGGAGCTGTTTTTT. Its protein product is CASSYLDRGGTGELFF.

The chain combines TRBV7-2 with TRBJ2-7; TRBD1 matches at 7 bases. Germline CDR1 is SGHTA and CDR2 is FQGNSA. Losses at the gene ends were 2 bases for V and 1 base for J; bases not matched to a gene: 2. The length of the CDR3 is 14 residues. The CDR3 region has the DNA TGTGCCAGCAGCTTAAGGGGACAGTCCTACGAGCAGTACTTC. Translation gives CASSLRGQSYEQYF. The entire variable domain, with the rest obtained from reference TRBV7-2 and TRBJ2-7, is as follows: GAGVSQSPSNKVTEKGKDVELRCDPISGHTALYWYRQSLGQGLEFLIYFQGNSAPDKSGLPSDRFSAERTGGSVSTLTIQRTQQEDSAVYLCASSLRGQSYEQYFGPGTRLTVT.

This CDR3 is CSATPRALDGYTF. CDR3 nucleotides: TGCAGCGCTACACCTCGGGCCCTGGATGGCTACACCTTC. The V call is TRBV29-1, the J call TRBJ1-2; no clear D. The CDR3 loop spans 13 amino acids. V was clipped by 7 bases and J by 6 bases, with 18 bases between them. From germline, CDR1 is SQVTM and CDR2 ANQGSEA. Variable domain in full (rest from reference TRBV29-1 and TRBJ1-2): SAVISQKPSRDICQRGTSLTIQCQVDSQVTMMFWYRQQPGQSLTLIATANQGSEATYESGFVIDKFPISRPNLTFSTLTVSNMSPEDSSIYLCSATPRALDGYTFGSGTRLTVV.

The chain uses TRBV7-2 and TRBJ2-5; no reliable D call. The V and J ends lost 2 bases and 5 bases respectively, with 12 bases between them. Germline-derived CDR1 and CDR2 are SGHTA and FQGNSA. This CDR3 has 14 residues. In DNA form, the CDR3 reads TGTGCCAGCAGCTTATCGGAAATTTTGGAGACCCAGTACTTC. It translates to CASSLSEILETQYF.

J is TRBJ1-1 and V is TRBV7-2, with D possibly being TRBD1 (5 bases). The ends were cut back, 5 bases at V and 8 bases at J, with 9 bases in the middle. The CDR3 extends over 11 amino acids. Germline values: CDR1 SGHTA, CDR2 FQGNSA. As DNA, the CDR3 is TGTGCCAGCAGCCGGGACGGCGAAGCTTTCTTT. It yields the protein CASSRDGEAFF.